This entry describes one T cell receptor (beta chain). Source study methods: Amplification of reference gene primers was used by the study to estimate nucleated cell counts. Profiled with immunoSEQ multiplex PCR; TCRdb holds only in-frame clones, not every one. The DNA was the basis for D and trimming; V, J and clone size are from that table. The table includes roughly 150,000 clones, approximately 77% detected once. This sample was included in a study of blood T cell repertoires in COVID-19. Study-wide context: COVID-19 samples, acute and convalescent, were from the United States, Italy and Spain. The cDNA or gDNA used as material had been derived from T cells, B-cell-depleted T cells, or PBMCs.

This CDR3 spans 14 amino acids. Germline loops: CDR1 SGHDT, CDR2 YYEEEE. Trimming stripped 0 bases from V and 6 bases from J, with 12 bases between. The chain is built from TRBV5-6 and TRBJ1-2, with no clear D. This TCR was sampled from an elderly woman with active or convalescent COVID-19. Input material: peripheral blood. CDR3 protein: CASSLGHNRHGYTF. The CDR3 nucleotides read TGTGCCAGCAGCTTGGGACACAACCGACATGGCTACACCTTC.